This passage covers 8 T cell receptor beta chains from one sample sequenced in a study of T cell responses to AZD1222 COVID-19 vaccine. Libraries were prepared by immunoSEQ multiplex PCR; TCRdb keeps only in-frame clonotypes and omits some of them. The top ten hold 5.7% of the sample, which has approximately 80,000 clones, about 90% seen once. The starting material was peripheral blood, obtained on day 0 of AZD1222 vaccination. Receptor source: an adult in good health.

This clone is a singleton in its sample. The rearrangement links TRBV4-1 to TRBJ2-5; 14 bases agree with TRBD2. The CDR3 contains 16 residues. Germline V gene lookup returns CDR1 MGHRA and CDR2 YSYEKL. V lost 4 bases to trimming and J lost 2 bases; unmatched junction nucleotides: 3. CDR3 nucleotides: TGCGCCAGCAGCCGGACTAGCGGGGGGACACAAGAGACCCAGTACTTC. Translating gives CASSRTSGGTQETQYF.

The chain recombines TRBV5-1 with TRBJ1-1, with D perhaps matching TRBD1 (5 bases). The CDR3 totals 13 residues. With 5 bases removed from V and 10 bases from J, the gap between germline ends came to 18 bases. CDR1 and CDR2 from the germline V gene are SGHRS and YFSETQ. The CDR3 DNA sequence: TGCGCCAGCAGTCGGGACGTCTCCGACGTAGCTTTCTTT. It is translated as CASSRDVSDVAFF.

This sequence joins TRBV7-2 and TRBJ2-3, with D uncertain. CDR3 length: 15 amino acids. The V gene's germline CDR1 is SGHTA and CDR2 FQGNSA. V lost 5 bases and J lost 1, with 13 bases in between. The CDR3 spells CASSPRLSGTDTQYF. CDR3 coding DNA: TGTGCCAGCAGCCCTCGCCTCAGCGGCACAGATACGCAGTATTTT.

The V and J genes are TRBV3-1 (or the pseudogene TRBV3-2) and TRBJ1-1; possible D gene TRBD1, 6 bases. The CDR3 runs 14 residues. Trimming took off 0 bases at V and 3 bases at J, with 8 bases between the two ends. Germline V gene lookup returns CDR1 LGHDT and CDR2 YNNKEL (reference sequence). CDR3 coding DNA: TGTGCCAGCAGCCAAGATCCAGGGGACACTGAAGCTTTCTTT. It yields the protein CASSQDPGDTEAFF.

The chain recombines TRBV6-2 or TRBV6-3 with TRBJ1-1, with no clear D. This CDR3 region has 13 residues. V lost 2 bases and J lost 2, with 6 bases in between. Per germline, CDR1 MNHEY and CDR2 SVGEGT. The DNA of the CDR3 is TGTGCCAGCAGTTACGGAGGTAACACTGAAGCTTTCTTT. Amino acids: CASSYGGNTEAFF.

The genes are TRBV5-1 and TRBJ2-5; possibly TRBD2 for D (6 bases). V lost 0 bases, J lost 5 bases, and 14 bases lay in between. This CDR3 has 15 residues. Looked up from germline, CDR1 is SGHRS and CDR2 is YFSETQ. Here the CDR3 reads CASSLDPSEYETQYF. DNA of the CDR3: TGCGCCAGCAGCTTGGATCCTAGCGAGTACGAGACCCAGTACTTC.

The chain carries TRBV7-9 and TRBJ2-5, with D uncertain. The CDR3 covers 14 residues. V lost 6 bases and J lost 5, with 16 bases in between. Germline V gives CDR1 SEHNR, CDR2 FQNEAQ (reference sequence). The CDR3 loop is CASSLGTLSETQYF. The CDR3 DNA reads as TGTGCCAGCAGTCTCGGTACATTATCGGAGACCCAGTACTTC.

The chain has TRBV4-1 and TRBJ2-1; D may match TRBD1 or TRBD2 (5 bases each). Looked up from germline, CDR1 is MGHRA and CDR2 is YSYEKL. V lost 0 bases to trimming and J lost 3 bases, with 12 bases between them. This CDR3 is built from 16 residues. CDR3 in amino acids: CASSQEKGGGYNEQFF. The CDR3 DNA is TGCGCCAGCAGCCAAGAAAAGGGTGGGGGCTACAATGAGCAGTTCTTC.